Below, 12 T cell receptor beta chains from the same sample are listed, as sequenced in a study of T cell responses to AZD1222 COVID-19 vaccine. Measured with immunoSEQ multiplex PCR; TCRdb has only the in-frame clones, and not every one. The data hold 150,000 or so clones, with around nine tenths observed a single time. This specimen consisted of peripheral blood, obtained on day 0 of AZD1222 vaccination. The receptors were sampled from an adult in good health.

This sequence joins TRBV9 and TRBJ1-1; 9 bases are shared with TRBD1. This CDR3 is 15 amino acids long. The ends lost 3 bases at V and 10 bases at J; junction bases unmatched: 13. Per germline, CDR1 SGDLS and CDR2 YYNGEE. The CDR3 loop reads CASSASPGTGNGAFF. The CDR3 DNA reads as TGTGCCAGCAGCGCCTCCCCCGGGACAGGGAACGGAGCTTTCTTT. The complete variable domain, with remaining parts taken from reference TRBV9 and TRBJ1-1, reads DSGVTQTPKHLITATGQRVTLRCSPRSGDLSVYWYQQSLDQGLQFLIQYYNGEERAKGNILERFSAQQFPDLHSELNLSSLELGDSALYFCASSASPGTGNGAFFGQGTRLTVV.

The chain uses TRBV19 and TRBJ2-2; no clear D. The CDR3 consists of 14 residues. Germline values: CDR1 LNHDA, CDR2 SQIVND (reference sequence). V was clipped by 7 bases and J by 0 bases, with 9 bases between them. CDR3: CASNLDANTGELFF. The DNA for the CDR3 is TGTGCCAGTAATTTGGATGCGAACACCGGGGAGCTGTTTTTT.

The chain employs TRBV4-1 and TRBJ1-1; unclear D gene. CDR3 length equals 11 residues. Germline loops: CDR1 MGHRA, CDR2 YSYEKL. Deletions cut 1 base from V and 7 bases from J, with 4 bases between. The CDR3 region has the DNA TGCGCCAGCAGCCAAGGACGTGAAGCTTTCTTT. This gives the protein CASSQGREAFF.

Worth noting for this clone: Other DNA sequences in the sample encode the same CDR3. The chain links TRBV19 to TRBJ2-1, with a tentative D call TRBD1 (6 bases). Germline assignment: CDR1 LNHDA and CDR2 SQIVND (reference sequence). V lost 6 bases, J lost 0 bases, and 12 bases lay in between. The CDR3 loop spans 15 amino acids. In DNA, the CDR3 is TGTGCCAGTAGCATAACAGGGAGCTCCTACAATGAGCAGTTCTTC. Protein sequence: CASSITGSSYNEQFF. Variable domain in full (rest from reference TRBV19 and TRBJ2-1): DGGITQSPKYLFRKEGQNVTLSCEQNLNHDAMYWYRQDPGQGLRLIYYSQIVNDFQKGDIAEGYSVSREKKESFPLTVTSAQKNPTAFYLCASSITGSSYNEQFFGPGTRLTVL.

This sequence joins TRBV6-5 and TRBJ2-7; D is perhaps TRBD1 or TRBD2 (5 bases each). Trimming removed 10 bases from V and 5 bases from J, with 18 bases in between. The CDR3 is 13 residues long. The germline V gene has CDR1 MNHEY and CDR2 SVGAGI. The CDR3 nucleotides are TGTGCCATACACGCGGAGGTACAGGACGAGCAGTACTTC. Its translation: CAIHAEVQDEQYF.

V gene TRBV11-2 combines with J gene TRBJ2-7; no clear D gene. Trimming removed 1 base at V and 5 bases at J, with 3 bases between. Germline V gives CDR1 SGHAT, CDR2 FQNNGV. The CDR3 contains 11 residues. CDR3 region: CASSLGHEQYF. The DNA of the CDR3 is TGTGCCAGCAGCTTAGGCCACGAGCAGTACTTC.

This clone was seen once. The V gene is TRBV3-1 (or the pseudogene TRBV3-2), the J gene TRBJ1-2; TRBD1 agrees at 7 bases. CDR3 size: 14 residues. V was pared by 3 bases and J by 4 bases, with 5 bases of the junction left unmatched. The germline V gene has CDR1 LGHDT and CDR2 YNNKEL (reference sequence). CDR3 DNA: TGTGCCAGCAGCCATGTTGACAGGGCCTATGGCTACACCTTC. Protein: CASSHVDRAYGYTF.

This clone was seen once. The chain carries TRBV7-9 and TRBJ2-7; no firm D call. The germline V gene has CDR1 SEHNR and CDR2 FQNEAQ (reference sequence). This CDR3 contains 15 residues. V was pared by 1 base and J by 7 bases, with 17 bases between. In DNA, the CDR3 is TGTGCCAGCAGCTTAGGTTGGGGTGCAGACGGGGAGCAGTACTTC. This translates into CASSLGWGADGEQYF.

J is TRBJ1-5 and V is TRBV2; D remains ambiguous. V lost 2 bases, J lost 1 base, and 12 bases lay in between. CDR1 is SNHLY and CDR2 is FYNNEI in the germline V gene. There are 16 residues in the CDR3. The CDR3 coding sequence is TGTGCCAGCAGTGAATGGGTAGTGAACAGCAATCAGCCCCAGCATTTT. It codes for CASSEWVVNSNQPQHF.

The gene calls are TRBV9 and TRBJ2-1; D is unclear. Looked up from germline, CDR1 is SGDLS and CDR2 is YYNGEE. With 6 bases removed from V and 7 bases from J, the gap between germline ends came to 17 bases. CDR3 length: 14 residues. The CDR3 region is CASKGAGLRNEQFF. In DNA form, the CDR3 reads TGTGCCAGCAAGGGCGCCGGCCTGCGGAATGAGCAGTTCTTC.

A single count supports this clone. The V gene is TRBV24-1, the J gene TRBJ1-1; no clear D gene. CDR3 length: 15 amino acids. The germline V and J ends were trimmed by 4 bases and 5 bases, with 16 bases remaining between them. Germline CDR1 is KGHDR and CDR2 is SFDVKD. The CDR3 reads CATSEPGRLRTEAFF. The CDR3 bases are TGTGCCACCAGTGAGCCCGGACGGCTTAGGACTGAAGCTTTCTTT.

The genes are TRBV2 and TRBJ1-1; D possibly corresponds to TRBD1 (5 bases). The CDR3 has 12 residues. Deletions cut 5 bases from V and 4 bases from J, with 8 bases between. Germline V gene sequence: CDR1 SNHLY, CDR2 FYNNEI. CDR3 DNA: TGTGCCAGCAGTTGGGGGGGCACTGAAGCTTTCTTT. Its translation: CASSWGGTEAFF.